This is a list of T cell receptor beta chains from one sample in a study of cytomegalovirus exposure and HLA in healthy donors. Sequenced by immunoSEQ multiplex PCR; TCRdb stores in-frame clones only, minus some. Recorded here are approximately 130,000 clones; the top ten clones represent 2%. The specimen was PBMCs. These receptors were taken from a woman in her sixties in good health and CMV-seronegative. CDR3s include the opening cysteine and the closing phenylalanine or tryptophan.

cdr3_aa,v_call,j_call
CASSGAGVFSDTQYF,TRBV2,TRBJ2-3
CSVAGGVKNIQYF,TRBV29-1,TRBJ2-4
CASSDQDYGYTF,TRBV25-1,TRBJ1-2
CASSITVGGSPLHF,TRBV19,TRBJ1-6
CASSLTNLDRADTEAFF,TRBV5-1,TRBJ1-1
CASSLTKQGSNYGYTF,TRBV28,TRBJ1-2
CASSLVSGGAFF,TRBV7-8,TRBJ1-1
CASSMLPGQGVGGYTF,TRBV27,TRBJ1-2
CASSLGQGYTEAFF,TRBV7-9,TRBJ1-1
CASSFYPSSGNTIYF,TRBV5-8,TRBJ1-3
CASSPSLSGRYNEQFF,TRBV5-1,TRBJ2-1
CASSLWDAGGSGYTF,TRBV5-1,TRBJ1-2
CASSFGAESSYEQYF,TRBV28,TRBJ2-7
CASSQEGDRGRLNEKLFF,TRBV4-1,TRBJ1-4
CASSSREVWNSPLHF,TRBV7-9,TRBJ1-6
CASRTSPGVGTGELFF,TRBV2,TRBJ2-2
CASSIFGQGPDQETQYF,TRBV19,TRBJ2-5
CASSDQGSTGELFF,TRBV6-4,TRBJ2-2
CASSNRDRAPNEQFF,TRBV2,TRBJ2-1
CASSLPGSDTQYF,TRBV11-2,TRBJ2-3
CAVAGEYF,TRBV7-9,TRBJ2-5
CASSLGILAGGNEQFF,TRBV5-1,TRBJ2-1
CASSPGTGGMGNQPQHF,TRBV5-1,TRBJ1-5
CASYPTGSNQPQHF,TRBV6-1,TRBJ1-5
CASSGTGKQYF,TRBV2,TRBJ2-7
CATSRGQLAGGEQFF,TRBV15,TRBJ2-1
CASSPPDRAYEQYF,TRBV28,TRBJ2-7
CASSSNPRSTTGGTSGNTIYF,TRBV18,TRBJ1-3
CASSLRQGGTNEQFF,TRBV9,TRBJ2-1
CASTPPSNRGLDYNEQFF,TRBV9,TRBJ2-1
CASSQVPQGKQYF,TRBV14,TRBJ2-7
CAIQGSPNQPQHF,TRBV10-3,TRBJ1-5
CAWSVTREQFF,TRBV30,TRBJ2-1
CASSLMAGGALDYGYTF,TRBV5-1,TRBJ1-2
CASSMTVSYEQYF,TRBV27,TRBJ2-7
CSVLRVPNEKLFF,TRBV29-1,TRBJ1-4
CASSLGLADYNEQFF,TRBV5-8,TRBJ2-1
CAKPGLDLEDTQYF,TRBV6-4,TRBJ2-3
CASSAERRVGETQYF,TRBV2,TRBJ2-5
CASLRAGDGYTF,TRBV28,TRBJ1-2
CASSLRPWGQANTEAFF,TRBV7-3,TRBJ1-1
CASSRWTASEQYF,TRBV6-6,TRBJ2-7
CASRRTGSSYEQYF,TRBV19,TRBJ2-7
CASSPRTGRRANYGYTF,TRBV23-1,TRBJ1-2
CASSVEGRNTIYF,TRBV2,TRBJ1-3
CASSLGGPLSGNTIYF,TRBV28,TRBJ1-3
CASSPVDAGPSNQPQHF,TRBV4-1,TRBJ1-5
CASSLAGQTANQPQHF,TRBV5-6,TRBJ1-5
CASRFSTGANNQPQHF,TRBV12-2,TRBJ1-5
CASSALGTGKASYEQYF,TRBV7-3,TRBJ2-7
CASSPSVPRGQPQHF,TRBV6-5,TRBJ1-5
CASSPTPGNPETQYF,TRBV6-5,TRBJ2-5
CASSLGRGAVNTEAFF,TRBV5-6,TRBJ1-1
CASSPLGTATPSGNTIYF,TRBV18,TRBJ1-3
CASRKGGAGNTIYF,TRBV6-5,TRBJ1-3
CASGRGVSSYNEQFF,TRBV6-5,TRBJ2-1
CASSEFLAGARDTQYF,TRBV25-1,TRBJ2-3
CASSPSRDRVYNEQFF,TRBV18,TRBJ2-1
CATSRDVEHEQYF,TRBV15,-